This TCR beta chain is from a study of cytomegalovirus exposure and HLA in healthy donors. On this clone: Its antigen remains unknown.

CDR1 LNHDA and CDR2 SQIVND come from the germline V gene (reference sequence). V gave up 7 bases and J gave up 6 bases; unmatched junction bases: 8. The CDR3 length is 14 residues. Both 60 Vbeta primers and 13 Jbeta primers went into the PCR. Method: immunoSEQ multiplex PCR; TCRdb's copy keeps in-frame clones and lacks some. The sample holds about 92,000 clones, almost 85% seen once. Regarding the study as a whole: One later analysis reportedly identified an Asian-associated ancestry cluster that showed fewer N-insertions than the roughly 600-donor mean.

The chain has TRBV19 and TRBJ1-5, with TRBD1 matching over 8 bases. Sample: PBMCs. The TCR sequence derives from a woman aged 18-35 years in good health and CMV-seropositive. CDR3 sequence reads: CASKRLQGAQPQHF. CDR3 nucleotides: TGTGCCAGTAAACGCCTTCAGGGGGCTCAGCCCCAGCATTTT.